The T cell receptor beta chain under discussion was sequenced for a study of OX40 agonist ivuxolimab in advanced cancers. Study as a whole: Partial responses were seen in three patients, one with hepatocellular carcinoma and two with cutaneous melanoma. Study-wide findings and caveats: In the 0.1-3.0 mg/kg groups, partial responders showed among the lowest expansion. Blood T cells, both CD4+ and CD8+, expanded clonally by week 6 at 0.1 to 3.0 mg/kg.

The table came from immunoSEQ multiplex PCR; TCRdb's copy has only in-frame clones and leaves some out. The table records more than 100,000 clones, around 87% of them present only once. On this clone itself: Its specificity is not known.

Blood sampling was done at baseline, cycle 4 day 1, and cycle 7 day 1. The material sequenced was CD4+ or CD8+ T cells sorted from blood, taken in a trial of the OX40 agonist ivuxolimab. This receptor was identified in an adult with an advanced solid tumor such as melanoma, head and neck, liver or kidney cancer.

The CDR3: CASSLQSMNTEAFF. DNA of the CDR3: TGTGCCAGCAGCTTACAGAGCATGAACACTGAAGCTTTCTTT. The chain has TRBV11-1 and TRBJ1-1; D uncertain. The V and J ends lost 2 bases and 0 bases respectively, with 7 bases between them. Per the germline V gene, CDR1 is SGHAT and CDR2 is FQDESV (reference sequence). This CDR3 has 14 amino acids.